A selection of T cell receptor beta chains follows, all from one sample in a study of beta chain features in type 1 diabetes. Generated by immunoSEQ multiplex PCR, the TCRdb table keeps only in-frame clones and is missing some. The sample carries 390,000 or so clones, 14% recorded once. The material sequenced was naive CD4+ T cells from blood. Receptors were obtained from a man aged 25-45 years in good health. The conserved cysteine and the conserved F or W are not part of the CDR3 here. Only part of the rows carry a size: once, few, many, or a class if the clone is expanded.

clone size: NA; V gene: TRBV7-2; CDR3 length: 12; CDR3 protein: ASSLVGNTGELF
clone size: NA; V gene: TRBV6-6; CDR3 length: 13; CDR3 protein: ASSHPLAGHNEQF
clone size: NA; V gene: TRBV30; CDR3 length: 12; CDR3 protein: AWDPYGSRREQF
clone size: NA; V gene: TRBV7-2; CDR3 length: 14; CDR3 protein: ASSPMGAASTDTQY
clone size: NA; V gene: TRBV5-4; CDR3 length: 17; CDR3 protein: ASSGGQGLFRSGANVLT
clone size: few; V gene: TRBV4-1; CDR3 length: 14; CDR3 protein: ASSPGTENYNSPLH
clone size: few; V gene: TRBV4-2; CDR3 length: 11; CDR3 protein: ASSPQDSGKQF
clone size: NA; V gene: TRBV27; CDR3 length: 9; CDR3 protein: ASRSTDTQY
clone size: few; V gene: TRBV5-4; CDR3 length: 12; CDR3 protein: ASSSLAGGETQY
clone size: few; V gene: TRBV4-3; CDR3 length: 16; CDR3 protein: ASSPVGGTVSGANVLT
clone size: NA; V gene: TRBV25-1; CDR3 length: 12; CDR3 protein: ASSEDRGVYGYT
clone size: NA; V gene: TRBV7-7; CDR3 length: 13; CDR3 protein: ASSQKGGIQETQY
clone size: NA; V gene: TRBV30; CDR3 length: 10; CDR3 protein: AWGEGRTEAF
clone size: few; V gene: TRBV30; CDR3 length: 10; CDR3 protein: AWSLWDYGYT
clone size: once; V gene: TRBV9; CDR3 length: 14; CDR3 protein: ASSVGLAGVEETQY
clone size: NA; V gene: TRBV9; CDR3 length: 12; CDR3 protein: ASSAGGSTDTQY
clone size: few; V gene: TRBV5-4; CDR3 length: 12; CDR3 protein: ASSLVGEADTQY
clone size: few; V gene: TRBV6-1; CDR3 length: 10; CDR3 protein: ASRRLAGVLF
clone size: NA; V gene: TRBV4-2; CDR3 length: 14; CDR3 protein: ASSQDQGFNTGELF
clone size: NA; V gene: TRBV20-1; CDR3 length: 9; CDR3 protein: SASAVYEQY
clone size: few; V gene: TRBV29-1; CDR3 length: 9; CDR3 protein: SVGQSYEQY
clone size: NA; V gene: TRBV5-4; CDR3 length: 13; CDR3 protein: ASSLGREWPGELF
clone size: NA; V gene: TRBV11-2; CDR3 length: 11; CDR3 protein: ASSLETRGTQY
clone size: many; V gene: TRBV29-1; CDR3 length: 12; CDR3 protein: SVEEVVGNYEQY
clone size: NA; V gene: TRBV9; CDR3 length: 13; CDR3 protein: ASSQGPLMNTEAF
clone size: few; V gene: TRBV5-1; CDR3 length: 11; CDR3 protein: ASSFVTGTEAF
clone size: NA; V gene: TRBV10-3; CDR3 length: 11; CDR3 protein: AISNRGRDTQY
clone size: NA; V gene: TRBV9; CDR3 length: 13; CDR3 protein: ASSVGSGYTDTQY
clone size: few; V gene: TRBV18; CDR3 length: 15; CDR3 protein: ASSPYKTSGRLNEQF